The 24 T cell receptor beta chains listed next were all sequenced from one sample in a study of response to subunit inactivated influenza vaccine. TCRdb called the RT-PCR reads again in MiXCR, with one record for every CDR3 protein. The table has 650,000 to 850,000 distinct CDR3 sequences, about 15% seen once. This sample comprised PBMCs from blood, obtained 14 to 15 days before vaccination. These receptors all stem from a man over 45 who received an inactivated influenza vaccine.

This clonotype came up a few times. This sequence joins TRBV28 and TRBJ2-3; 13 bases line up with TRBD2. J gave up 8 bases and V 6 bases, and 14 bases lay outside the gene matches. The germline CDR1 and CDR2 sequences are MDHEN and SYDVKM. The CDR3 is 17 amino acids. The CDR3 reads CASSEPRLAGGPGTQYF. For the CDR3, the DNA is TGTGCCAGCAGCGAACCTAGACTAGCGGGGGGTCCGGGTACGCAGTATTTT.

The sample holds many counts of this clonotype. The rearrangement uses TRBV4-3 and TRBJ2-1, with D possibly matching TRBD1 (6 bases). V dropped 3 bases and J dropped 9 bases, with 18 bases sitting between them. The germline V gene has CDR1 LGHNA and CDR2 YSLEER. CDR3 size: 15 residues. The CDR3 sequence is CASSQEDSSFTEQFF. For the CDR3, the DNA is TGCGCCAGCAGCCAGGAGGACAGTTCCTTCACTGAGCAGTTCTTC.

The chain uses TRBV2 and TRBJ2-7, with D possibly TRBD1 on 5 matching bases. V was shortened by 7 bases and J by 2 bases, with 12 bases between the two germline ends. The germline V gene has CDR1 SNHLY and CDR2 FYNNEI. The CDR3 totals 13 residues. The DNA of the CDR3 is TGTGCCAGCATGGAAGGGGTCCCCTACGAGCAGTACTTC. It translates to CASMEGVPYEQYF.

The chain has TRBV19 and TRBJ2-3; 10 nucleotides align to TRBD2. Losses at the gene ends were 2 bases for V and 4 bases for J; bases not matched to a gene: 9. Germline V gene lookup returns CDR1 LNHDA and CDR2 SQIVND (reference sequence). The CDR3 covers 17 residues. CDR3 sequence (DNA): TGTGCCAGTAGTATAATTCTTCCTAGCGGGAGACCAGATACGCAGTATTTT. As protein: CASSIILPSGRPDTQYF.

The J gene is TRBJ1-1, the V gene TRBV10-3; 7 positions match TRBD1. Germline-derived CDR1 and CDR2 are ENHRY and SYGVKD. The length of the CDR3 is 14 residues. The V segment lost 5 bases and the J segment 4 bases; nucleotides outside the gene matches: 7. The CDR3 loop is CAISNRGIGTEAFF. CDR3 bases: TGTGCCATCAGTAACAGGGGAATAGGCACTGAAGCTTTCTTT.

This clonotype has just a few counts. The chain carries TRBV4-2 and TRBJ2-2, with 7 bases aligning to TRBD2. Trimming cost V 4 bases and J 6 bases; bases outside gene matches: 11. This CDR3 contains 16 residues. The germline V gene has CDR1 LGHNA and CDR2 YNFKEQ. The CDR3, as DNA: TGTGCCAGCAGCCCCTCGAGTGGACGGGGGGCCGGGGAGCTGTTTTTT. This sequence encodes CASSPSSGRGAGELFF.

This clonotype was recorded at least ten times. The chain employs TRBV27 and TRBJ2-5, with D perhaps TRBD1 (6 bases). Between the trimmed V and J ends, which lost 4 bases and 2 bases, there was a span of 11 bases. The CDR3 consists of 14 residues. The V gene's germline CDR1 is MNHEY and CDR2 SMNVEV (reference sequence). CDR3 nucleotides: TGTGCCAGCAGTTCCCGACAGGAGCAAGAGACCCAGTACTTC. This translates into CASSSRQEQETQYF.

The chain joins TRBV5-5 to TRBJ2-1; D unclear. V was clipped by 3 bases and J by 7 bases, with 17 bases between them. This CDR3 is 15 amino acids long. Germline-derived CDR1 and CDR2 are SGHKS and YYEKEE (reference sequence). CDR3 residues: CASSYSPLRENEQFF. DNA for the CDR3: TGTGCCAGCAGCTACTCCCCCCTAAGGGAAAATGAGCAGTTCTTC.

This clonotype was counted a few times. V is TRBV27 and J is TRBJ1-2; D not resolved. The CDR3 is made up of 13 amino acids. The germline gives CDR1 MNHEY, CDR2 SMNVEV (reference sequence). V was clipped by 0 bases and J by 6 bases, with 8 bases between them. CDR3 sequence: CASSLSWGDGYTF. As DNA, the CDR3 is TGTGCCAGCAGTTTATCGTGGGGAGATGGCTACACCTTC.

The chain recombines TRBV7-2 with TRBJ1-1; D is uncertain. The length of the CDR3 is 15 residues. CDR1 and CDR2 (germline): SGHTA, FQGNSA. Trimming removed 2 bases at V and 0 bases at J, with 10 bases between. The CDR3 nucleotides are TGTGCCAGCAGCTTAAGAGGTGAAGTGAACACTGAAGCTTTCTTT. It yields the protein CASSLRGEVNTEAFF.

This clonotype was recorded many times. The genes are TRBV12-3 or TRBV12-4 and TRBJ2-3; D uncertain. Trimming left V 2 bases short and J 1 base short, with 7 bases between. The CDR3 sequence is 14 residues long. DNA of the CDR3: TGTGCCAGCAGTTTATCCTTACGCACAGATACGCAGTATTTT. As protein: CASSLSLRTDTQYF.

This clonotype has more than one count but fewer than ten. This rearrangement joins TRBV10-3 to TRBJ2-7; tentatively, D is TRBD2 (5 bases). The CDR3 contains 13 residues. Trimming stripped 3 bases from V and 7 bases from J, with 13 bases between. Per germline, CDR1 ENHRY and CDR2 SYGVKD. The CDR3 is CAISDRGQFEQYF. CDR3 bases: TGTGCCATCAGTGACCGGGGTCAATTTGAGCAGTACTTC.

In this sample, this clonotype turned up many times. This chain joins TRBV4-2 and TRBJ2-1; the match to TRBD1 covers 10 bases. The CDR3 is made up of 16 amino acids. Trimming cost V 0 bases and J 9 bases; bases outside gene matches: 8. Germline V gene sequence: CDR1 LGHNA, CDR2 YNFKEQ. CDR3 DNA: TGTGCCAGCAGCCAAGATTTCGGACAGGGGGTTCGTGAGCAGTTCTTC. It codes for CASSQDFGQGVREQFF.

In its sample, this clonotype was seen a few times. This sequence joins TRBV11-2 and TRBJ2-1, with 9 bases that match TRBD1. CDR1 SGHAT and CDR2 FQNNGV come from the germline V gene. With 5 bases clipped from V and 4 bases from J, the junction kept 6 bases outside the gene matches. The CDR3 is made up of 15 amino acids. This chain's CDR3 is CASSPAQGAYNEQFF. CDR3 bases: TGTGCCAGCAGCCCTGCACAGGGGGCGTACAATGAGCAGTTCTTC.

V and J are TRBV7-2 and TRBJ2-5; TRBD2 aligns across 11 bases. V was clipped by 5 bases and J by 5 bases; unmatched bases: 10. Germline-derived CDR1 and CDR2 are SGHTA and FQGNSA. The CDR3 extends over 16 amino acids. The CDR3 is CASSQTGTSGWETQYF. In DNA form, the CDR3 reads TGTGCCAGCAGCCAGACCGGGACTAGCGGATGGGAGACCCAGTACTTC.

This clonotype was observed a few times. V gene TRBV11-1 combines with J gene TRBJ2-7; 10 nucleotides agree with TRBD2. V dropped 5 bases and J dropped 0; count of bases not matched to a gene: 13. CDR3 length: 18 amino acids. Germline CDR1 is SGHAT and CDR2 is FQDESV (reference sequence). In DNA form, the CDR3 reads TGTGCCAGCAGCCGGGTGATAGGACTAGCGGCGAGCTCCTACGAGCAGTACTTC. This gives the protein CASSRVIGLAASSYEQYF. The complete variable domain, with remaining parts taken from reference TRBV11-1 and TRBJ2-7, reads EAEVAQSPRYKITEKSQAVAFWCDPISGHATLYWYRQILGQGPELLVQFQDESVVDDSQLPKDRFSAERLKGVDSTLKIQPAELGDSAMYLCASSRVIGLAASSYEQYFGPGTRLTVT.

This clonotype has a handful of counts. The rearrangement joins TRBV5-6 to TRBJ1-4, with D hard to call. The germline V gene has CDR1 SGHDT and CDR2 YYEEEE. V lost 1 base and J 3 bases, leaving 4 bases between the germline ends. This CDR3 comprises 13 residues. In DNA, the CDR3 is TGTGCCAGCAGCTTGAGGCCTAATGAAAAACTGTTTTTT. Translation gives CASSLRPNEKLFF.

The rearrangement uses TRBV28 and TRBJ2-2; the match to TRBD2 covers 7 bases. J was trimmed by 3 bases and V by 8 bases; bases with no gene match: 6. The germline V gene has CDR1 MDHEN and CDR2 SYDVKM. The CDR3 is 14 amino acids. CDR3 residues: CASRQGGDTGELFF. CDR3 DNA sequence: TGTGCCAGCCGGCAGGGAGGGGACACCGGGGAGCTGTTTTTT. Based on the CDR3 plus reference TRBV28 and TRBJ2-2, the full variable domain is DVKVTQSSRYLVKRTGEKVFLECVQDMDHENMFWYRQDPGLGLRLIYFSYDVKMKEKGDIPEGYSVSREKKERFSLILESASTNQTSMYLCASRQGGDTGELFFGEGSRLTVL.

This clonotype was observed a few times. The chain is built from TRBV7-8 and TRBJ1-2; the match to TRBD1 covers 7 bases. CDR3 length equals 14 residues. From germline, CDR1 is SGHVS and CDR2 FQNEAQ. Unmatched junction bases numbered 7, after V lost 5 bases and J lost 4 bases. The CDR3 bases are TGTGCCAGCAGCCCCCGGGACAGTCGCTATGGCTACACCTTC. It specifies CASSPRDSRYGYTF.

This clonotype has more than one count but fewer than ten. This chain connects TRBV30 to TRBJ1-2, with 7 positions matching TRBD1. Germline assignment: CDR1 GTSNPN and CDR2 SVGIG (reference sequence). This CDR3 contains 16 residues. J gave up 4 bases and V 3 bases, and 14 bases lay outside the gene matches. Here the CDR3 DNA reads TGTGCCTGGAGCTACGGGACAGCGGTCGGATTCTATGGCTACACCTTC. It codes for CAWSYGTAVGFYGYTF.

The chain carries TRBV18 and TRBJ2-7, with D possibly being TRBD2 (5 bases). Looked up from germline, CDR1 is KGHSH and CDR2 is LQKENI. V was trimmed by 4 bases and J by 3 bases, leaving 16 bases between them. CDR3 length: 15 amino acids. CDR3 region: CASSLQQGRNYEQYF. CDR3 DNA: TGTGCCAGCTCACTACAGCAAGGGAGAAACTACGAGCAGTACTTC.

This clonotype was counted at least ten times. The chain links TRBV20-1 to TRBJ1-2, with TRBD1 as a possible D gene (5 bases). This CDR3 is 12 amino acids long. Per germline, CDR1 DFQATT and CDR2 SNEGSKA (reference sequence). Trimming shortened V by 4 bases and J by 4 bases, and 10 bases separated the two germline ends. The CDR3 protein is CSANRISYGYTF. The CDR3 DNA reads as TGCAGTGCTAACAGGATCTCCTATGGCTACACCTTC.

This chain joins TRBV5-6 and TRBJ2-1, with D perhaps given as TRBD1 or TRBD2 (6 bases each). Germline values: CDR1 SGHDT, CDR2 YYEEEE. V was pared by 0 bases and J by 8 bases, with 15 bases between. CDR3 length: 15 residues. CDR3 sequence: CASSLGGAPPHEQFF. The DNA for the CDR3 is TGTGCCAGCAGCTTGGGGGGGGCTCCCCCCCATGAGCAGTTCTTC.

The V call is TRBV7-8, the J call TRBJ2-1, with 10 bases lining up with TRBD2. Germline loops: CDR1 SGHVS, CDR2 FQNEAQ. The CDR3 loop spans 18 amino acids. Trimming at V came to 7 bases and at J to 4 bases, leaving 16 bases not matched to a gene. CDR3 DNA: TGTGCCAGCACCCAGCGGAGGGTACTAGCGGGGTTATACAATGAGCAGTTCTTC. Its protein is CASTQRRVLAGLYNEQFF.